The T cell receptor (beta chain) under discussion was sequenced for a study of blood T cell repertoires in COVID-19. About the study: The United States, Italy and Spain supplied acute and convalescent COVID-19 samples. PBMCs, B-cell-depleted T cells, or T cells provided the cDNA or gDNA that made up the material.

Adults between roughly 18 and 95 years of age took part from about two dozen US areas. Two negative PCRs, clearance, or symptom resolution were required of recovered Cohort 3 donors. The CDR3 is 16 residues long. Between the trimmed V and J ends, which lost 5 bases and 0 bases, there was a span of 13 bases. Germline CDR1 reads SEHNR; CDR2 reads FQNEAQ (reference sequence). Clones were read by immunoSEQ multiplex PCR, and TCRdb kept only the in-frame ones, dropping some. Among around 250,000 clones, 80% to 90% were seen once, and the ten largest hold 1.5% to 2%. The specimen sequenced was PBMCs or T cells enriched from blood (not recorded which). The sequence was collected from a woman in her 50s who had recovered from COVID-19. The gene calls are TRBV7-9 and TRBJ2-2, with D hard to call. In nucleotides, the CDR3 is TGTGCCAGCAGCCCCCCATCTAGTTCGAACACCGGGGAGCTGTTTTTT. Translating gives CASSPPSSSNTGELFF.